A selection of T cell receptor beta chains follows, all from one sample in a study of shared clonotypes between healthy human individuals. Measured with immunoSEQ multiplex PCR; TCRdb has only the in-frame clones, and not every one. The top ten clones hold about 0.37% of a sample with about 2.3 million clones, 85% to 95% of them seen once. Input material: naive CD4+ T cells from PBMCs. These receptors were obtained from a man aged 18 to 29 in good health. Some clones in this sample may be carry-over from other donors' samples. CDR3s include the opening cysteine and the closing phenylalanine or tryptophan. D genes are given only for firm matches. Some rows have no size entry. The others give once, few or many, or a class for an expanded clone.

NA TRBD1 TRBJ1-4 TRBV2 TGTGCCAGCAGTGAAGCCCTGCTGACAGGGGAGAGAACCATCTTT CASSEALLTGERTIF
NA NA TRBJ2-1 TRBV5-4 TGTGCCAGCAGCACCGGTCTAACCTCCTACAATGAGCAGTTCTTC CASSTGLTSYNEQFF
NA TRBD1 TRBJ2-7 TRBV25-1 TGTGCCAGCACCGCGGACAGGGGAAACTCCTACGAGCAGTACTTC CASTADRGNSYEQYF
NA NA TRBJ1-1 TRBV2 TGTGCCAGCAGTGACCTTTGGGGGACTGAAGCTTTCTTT CASSDLWGTEAFF
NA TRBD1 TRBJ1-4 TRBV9 TGTGCCAGCAGCATCCACCCTGGGACAGACAATGAAAAACTGTTTTTT CASSIHPGTDNEKLFF
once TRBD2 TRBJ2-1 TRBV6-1 TGTGCCAGCAGTGAAGTAGCGGGAGGGCCTCTCAATGAGCAGTTCTTC CASSEVAGGPLNEQFF
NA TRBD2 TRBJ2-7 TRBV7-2 TGTGCCAGCAGCTTAGGTGCCACTAGCGTCTCCTACGAGCAGTACTTC CASSLGATSVSYEQYF
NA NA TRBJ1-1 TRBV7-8 TGTGCCAGCAGCTTAGCTTGGGAGAACACTGAAGCTTTCTTT CASSLAWENTEAFF
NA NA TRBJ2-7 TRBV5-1 TGCGCCAGCAGCCCGGACGGCTACGAGCAGTACTTC CASSPDGYEQYF
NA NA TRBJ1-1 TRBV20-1 TGCAGTCTAGTGGGGGGTGAAGCTTTCTTT CSLVGGEAFF
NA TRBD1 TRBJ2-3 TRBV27 TGTGCCAGCAGTTTGCCAGGGGGTAGCCCAAGAAATACGCAGTATTTT CASSLPGGSPRNTQYF
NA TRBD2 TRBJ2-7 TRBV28 TGTGCCAGCACGGGTATGGTAGCGGGAATGTACGAGCAGTACTTC CASTGMVAGMYEQYF
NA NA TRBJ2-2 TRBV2 TGTGCCAGCAAAGGGTTGTCGGGCGGGGAGCTGTTTTTT CASKGLSGGELFF
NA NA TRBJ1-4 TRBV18 TGTGCCAGCTCACCAGGGTCCAGAGGGGATGAAAAACTGTTTTTT CASSPGSRGDEKLFF
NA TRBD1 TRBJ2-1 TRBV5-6 TGTGCCAGCAGCCCGACAGGGTCTTACAATGAGCAGTTCTTC CASSPTGSYNEQFF
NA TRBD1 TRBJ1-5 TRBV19 TGTGCCAGTAGTTCGGGACAGGGGTACAATCAGCCCCAGCATTTT CASSSGQGYNQPQHF
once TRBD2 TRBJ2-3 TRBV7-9 TGTGCCAGCAGCTCCACGAACCTAGCGGGAGTATCGGCAGATACGCAGTATTTT CASSSTNLAGVSADTQYF
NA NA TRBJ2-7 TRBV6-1 TGTGCCAGCAGGACCGACAGGGACTACTCCTACGAGCAGTACTTC CASRTDRDYSYEQYF
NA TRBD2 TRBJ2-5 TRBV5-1 TGCGCCAGCAGCTTGGCCGTCTTTGGCGGGGGCCAAGAGACCCAGTACTTC CASSLAVFGGGQETQYF
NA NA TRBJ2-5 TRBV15 TGTGCCACCAGCAGAGAGCCAGCAGGGACAGAGACCCAGTACTTC CATSREPAGTETQYF
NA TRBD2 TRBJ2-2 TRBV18 TGTGCCAGCTCCAGGACTAGCGGTGGATTGGGCACCGGGGAGCTGTTTTTT CASSRTSGGLGTGELFF
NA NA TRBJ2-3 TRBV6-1 TGTGCCAGCAGTGAGCCGGCGGGTGCCACAGATACGCAGTATTTT CASSEPAGATDTQYF
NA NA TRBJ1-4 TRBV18 TGTGCCAGCTCACCACGAACAGTTAATGAAAAACTGTTTTTT CASSPRTVNEKLFF
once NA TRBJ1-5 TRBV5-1 TGCGCCAGCAGCTTGGGGTGGGGGGTCGGCCAGCCCCAGCATTTT CASSLGWGVGQPQHF
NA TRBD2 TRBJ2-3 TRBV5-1 TGCGCCAGCAGCCTCCACGGGATCGGGAGGGGGAAAGATACGCAGTATTTT CASSLHGIGRGKDTQYF
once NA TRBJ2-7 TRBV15 TGTGCCACCAGCCCGGTGGGGACTTCCTACTACGAGCAGTACTTC CATSPVGTSYYEQYF
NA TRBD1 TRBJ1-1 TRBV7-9 TGTGCCAGCAGCCACTGGACAGGCATCCAAGGGCCTGAAGCTTTCTTT CASSHWTGIQGPEAFF
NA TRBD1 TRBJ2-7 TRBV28 TGTGCCAGCAGTCTCCGGGACAGAGGCGAGCAGTACTTC CASSLRDRGEQYF
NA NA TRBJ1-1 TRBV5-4 TGTGCCAGCAGCACTGGTGTGGGACATTTAAACACTGAAGCTTTCTTT CASSTGVGHLNTEAFF
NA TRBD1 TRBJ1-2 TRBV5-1 TGCGCCAGCAGCCCCTGGGGGACAGGGGGTAACTATGGCTACACCTTC CASSPWGTGGNYGYTF
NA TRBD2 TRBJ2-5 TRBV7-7 TGTGCCAGCAGCCAGCGGGGGTTGGGCTCCGAGACCCAGTACTTC CASSQRGLGSETQYF
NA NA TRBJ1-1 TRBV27 TGTGCCAGCAGGAGCTCCAGCGGGAGCCGAGGGACTGAAGCTTTCTTT CASRSSSGSRGTEAFF
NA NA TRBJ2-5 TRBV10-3 TGTGCCATCAGTGAAACTCGGTCGTACCAAGAGACCCAGTACTTC CAISETRSYQETQYF
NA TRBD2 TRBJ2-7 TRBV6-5 TGTGCCAGCAGCCGCGTTGGCGGGAGGACCTACGAGCAGTACTTC CASSRVGGRTYEQYF
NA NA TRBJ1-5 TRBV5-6 TGTGCCAGCAGCCCCGGGGGTCATAGCAATCAGCCCCAGCATTTT CASSPGGHSNQPQHF
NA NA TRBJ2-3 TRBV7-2 TGTGCCAGCAGCTTTATTATTGAGGATACGCAGTATTTT CASSFIIEDTQYF
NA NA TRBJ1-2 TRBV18 TGTGCCAGCTCCCCCGGGTTGGAGGGGTCTAACTATGGCTACACCTTC CASSPGLEGSNYGYTF